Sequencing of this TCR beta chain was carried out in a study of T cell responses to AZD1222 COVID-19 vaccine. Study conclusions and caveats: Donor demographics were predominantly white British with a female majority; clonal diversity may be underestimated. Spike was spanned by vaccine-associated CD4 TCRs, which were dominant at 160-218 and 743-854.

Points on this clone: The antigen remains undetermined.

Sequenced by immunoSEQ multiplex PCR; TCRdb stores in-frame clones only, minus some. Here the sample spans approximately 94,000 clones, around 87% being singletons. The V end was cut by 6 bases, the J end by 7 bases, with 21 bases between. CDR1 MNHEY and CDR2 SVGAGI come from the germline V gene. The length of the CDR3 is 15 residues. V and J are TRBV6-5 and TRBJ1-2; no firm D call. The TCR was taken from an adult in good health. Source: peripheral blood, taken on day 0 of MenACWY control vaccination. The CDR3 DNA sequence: TGTGCCAGCAGGGGTGACGGGCCCGGGAGATCTGGCTACACCTTC. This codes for CASRGDGPGRSGYTF.